One sample yielded the 8 T cell receptor beta chains listed below, sequenced in a study of prognosis after radiotherapy for stage I lung cancer. The authors amplified TCR beta CDR3 from genomic DNA using two-round multiplex PCR. Round-one PCR had primers specific to each TRBV and TRBJ gene. One entry per CDR3 protein, called by TCRdb with MiXCR from the multiplex PCR reads. Altogether some 28,000 distinct CDR3 sequences are present, roughly 30% being singletons, with the ten largest covering 12%. Here the sequenced sample was PBMCs, taken before or after stereotactic body radiation therapy (not recorded which). These receptors were taken from a donor over 45 with non-small cell lung cancer.

In regard to this clonotype: With a much larger clone just one base away, this may be a read error. The V and J genes are TRBV29-1 and TRBJ1-5; no clear D gene. The CDR3 contains 15 residues. The germline gives CDR1 SQVTM, CDR2 ANQGSEA. CDR3 amino acids: CSVLIWGGSKQPQHF. DNA of the CDR3: TGCAGCGTCCTTATTTGGGGTGGGAGCAAACAGCCCCAGCATTTT.

This clonotype was counted between two and nine times. V gene TRBV3-1 combines with J gene TRBJ2-6; no reliable D call. The CDR3 sequence is 13 residues long. The ends were cut back, 1 base at V and 3 bases at J, with 1 base in the middle. The germline V gene encodes CDR1 LGHDT and CDR2 YNNKEL (reference sequence). The CDR3 protein is CASSQGGANVLTF. CDR3 DNA sequence: TGTGCCAGCAGCCAAGGTGGGGCCAACGTCCTGACTTTC.

By share, this clonotype ranks as medium-sized. The chain uses TRBV12-3 or TRBV12-4 and TRBJ2-3, with 8 positions matching TRBD2. CDR3 size: 15 residues. The V segment lost 6 bases and the J segment 3 bases; nucleotides outside the gene matches: 8. The CDR3 DNA reads TGTGCCAGCAGCCCAGTGACTAGCGAGACAGATACGCAGTATTTT. Translated: CASSPVTSETDTQYF.

This clonotype has a count of ten or more. This rearrangement joins TRBV4-1 to TRBJ2-2, with 8 nucleotides matching TRBD1. Looked up from germline, CDR1 is MGHRA and CDR2 is YSYEKL. This CDR3 region has 15 residues. J was trimmed by 2 bases and V by 2 bases; bases with no gene match: 1. In DNA, the CDR3 is TGCGCCAGCAGCCAACAGGGGGCCAACACCGGGGAGCTGTTTTTT. As protein: CASSQQGANTGELFF.

This clonotype was seen ten or more times. The J gene is TRBJ1-1, the V gene TRBV20-1, with D possibly being TRBD1 (6 bases). The germline gives CDR1 DFQATT, CDR2 SNEGSKA (reference sequence). V was trimmed by 0 bases and J by 1 base, leaving 9 bases between them. This CDR3 has 14 amino acids. CDR3: CSAREGHSNTEAFF. In nucleotides, the CDR3 is TGCAGTGCTAGAGAGGGACATTCGAACACTGAAGCTTTCTTT.

J is TRBJ2-3 and V is TRBV5-1, with D possibly being TRBD2 (6 bases). The germline V and J ends were trimmed by 4 bases and 4 bases, with 13 bases remaining between them. Germline CDR1 SGHRS, CDR2 YFSETQ. This CDR3 is built from 14 residues. CDR3 sequence reads: CASSERGRSDTQYF. In DNA, the CDR3 is TGCGCCAGCAGCGAACGGGGGAGGTCAGATACGCAGTATTTT.

About this clonotype: This could be a read error, since a much larger clone is one nucleotide away. V and J are TRBV18 and TRBJ1-3; D is ambiguous. The CDR3 consists of 11 residues. Deletions cut 5 bases from V and 5 bases from J, with 4 bases between. CDR1 is KGHSH, CDR2 LQKENI, per germline. CDR3 nucleotides: TGTGCCAGCTCAGCGCGAAACACCATATATTTT. Protein: CASSARNTIYF.

This clonotype has ten or more counts. The CDR3 nucleotides read TGTGCCAGCAGCTTAGGACGGGGGGGACCGCACGAGCAGTACTTC. Residues: CASSLGRGGPHEQYF. This rearrangement joins TRBV7-9 to TRBJ2-7; 8 bases map to TRBD2. This CDR3 contains 15 residues. V lost 1 base and J lost 5; bases outside the gene matches: 7. Germline loops: CDR1 SEHNR, CDR2 FQNEAQ (reference sequence). The complete variable domain, with remaining parts taken from reference TRBV7-9 and TRBJ2-7, reads DTGVSQNPRHKITKRGQNVTFRCDPISEHNRLYWYRQTLGQGPEFLTYFQNEAQLEKSRLLSDRFSAERPKGSFSTLEIQRTEQGDSAMYLCASSLGRGGPHEQYFGPGTRLTVT.